Included here is one TCR beta chain sequence, with context. There is no known antigen for this receptor. Qualities for individual bases were not recorded, and no much larger clone is one base off. This entry comes from a study of cytomegalovirus exposure and HLA in healthy donors (TCRdb year 2017). With respect to the entire study: The 700 or so repertoires of the first cohort and the approximately 130 validation repertoires were produced on the same platform, according to a later analysis. The study was designed to test whether signatures of past pathogen exposure could be identified by cataloging public T cell receptors. Along with the roughly 700-subject first cohort, a separate validation cohort of over 90 different subjects was used. The study combined high-throughput TCR immunosequencing, statistical association of individual TCRs with disease status, and machine learning to predict cytomegalovirus infection status.

Ends trimmed: V by 0 bases, J by 7 bases; bases unmatched to a gene: 15. The CDR3 starts with the cysteine, ends with the phenylalanine, and has 18 residues. CDR3 DNA only is kept here, 54 bases in frame from base 1. The germline V gene yields MNHNS for CDR1 and SASEGT for CDR2. Study-wide findings and limitations: A few of the identified cytomegalovirus-associated TCR beta chains were confirmed in vitro to be specific for cytomegalovirus antigens. Subsequent analysis determined that TCRs grouped into clusters in the first cohort also showed a tendency toward co-occurrence across the approximately 110 validation repertoires, and approximately 94% of cluster scores exceeded 0. The authors suggested that the approach could potentially be generalized to other disease states and immunological phenotypes. The validation cohort had no HLA typing available for a later analysis, so co-occurrence within that cohort was assessed over all 120 or so repertoires. Across donors, most TCR sequences were observed very rarely, whereas some public TCRs were present in many individuals. A total of around 150 TCR beta chains were listed by the study as associated with cytomegalovirus. The classifier was reported to diagnose cytomegalovirus status with high specificity and sensitivity in both the original cohort and the validation cohort.

The library was obtained by the immunoSEQ multiplex PCR assay. For the original study's pipeline: A statistical classification framework was built for diagnosing cytomegalovirus status from the catalog of TCR beta chain sequences. Not all clones reach the TCRdb copy of this immuneACCESS table, which keeps in-frame sequences only. Checked studies attribute under half of the gap to unresolved V genes and leave the rest unexplained. V, J and clone size are taken as reported in that table, and D and trimming were inferred from the DNA itself. In all, the sample holds about 78,000 clones, and 90% to 97% of those were seen once. The top ten clonotypes cover about 1.5% of the sample. The donors belonged to the validation cohort of about 120 subjects, which was separate from the approximately 700-subject first cohort.

This receptor was identified in a man aged 18 to 29 in good health and CMV-seropositive. Recombination joined TRBV6-1 with TRBJ2-1, with TRBD2 matching 7 junction bases. The sample comprised PBMCs. The CDR3 region reads CASSEARFGAGAQNEQFF. The sequenced DNA: TGTGCCAGCAGTGAAGCTCGGTTTGGGGCGGGAGCCCAGAATGAGCAGTTCTTC.